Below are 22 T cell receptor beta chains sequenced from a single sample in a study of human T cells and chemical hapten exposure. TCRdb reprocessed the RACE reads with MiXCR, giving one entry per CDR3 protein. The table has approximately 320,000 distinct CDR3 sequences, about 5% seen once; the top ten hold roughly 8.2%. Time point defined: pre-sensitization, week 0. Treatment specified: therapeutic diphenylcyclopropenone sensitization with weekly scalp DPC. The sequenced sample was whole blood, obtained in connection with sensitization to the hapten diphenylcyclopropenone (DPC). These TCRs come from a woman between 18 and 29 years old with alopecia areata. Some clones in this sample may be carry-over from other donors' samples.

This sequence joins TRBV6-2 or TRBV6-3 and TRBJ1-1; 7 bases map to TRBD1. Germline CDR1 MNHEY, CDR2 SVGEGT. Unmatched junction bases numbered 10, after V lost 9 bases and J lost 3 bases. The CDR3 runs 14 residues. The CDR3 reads CASLTFTGDTEAFF. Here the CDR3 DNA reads TGTGCCAGTCTTACGTTTACAGGGGACACTGAAGCTTTCTTT.

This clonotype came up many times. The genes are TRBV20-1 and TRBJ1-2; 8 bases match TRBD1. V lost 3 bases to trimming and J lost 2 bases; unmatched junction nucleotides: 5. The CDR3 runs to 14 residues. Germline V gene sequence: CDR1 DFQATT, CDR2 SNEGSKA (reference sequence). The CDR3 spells CSASRQGTNYGYTF. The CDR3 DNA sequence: TGCAGTGCTAGCAGACAGGGGACCAACTATGGCTACACCTTC.

The DNA of the CDR3 is TGTGCCAGCAGGAATTCAGATACGCAGTATTTT. Residues: CASRNSDTQYF. The chain carries TRBV12-3 or TRBV12-4 and TRBJ2-3; unclear D gene. V was shortened by 6 bases and J by 4 bases, with 5 bases between the two germline ends. The CDR3 is 11 amino acids.

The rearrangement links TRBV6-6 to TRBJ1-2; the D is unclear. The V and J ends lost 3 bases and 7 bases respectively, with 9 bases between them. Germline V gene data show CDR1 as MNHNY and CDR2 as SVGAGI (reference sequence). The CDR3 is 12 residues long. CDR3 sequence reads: CASSYSDSGYTF. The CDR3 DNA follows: TGTGCCAGCAGTTATTCCGACTCTGGCTACACCTTC.

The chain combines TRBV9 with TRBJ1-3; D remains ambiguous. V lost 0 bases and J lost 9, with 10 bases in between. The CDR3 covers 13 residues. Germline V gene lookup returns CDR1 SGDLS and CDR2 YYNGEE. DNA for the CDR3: TGTGCCAGCAGCGTAGTAGGCGTTGGCACCATATATTTT. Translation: CASSVVGVGTIYF.

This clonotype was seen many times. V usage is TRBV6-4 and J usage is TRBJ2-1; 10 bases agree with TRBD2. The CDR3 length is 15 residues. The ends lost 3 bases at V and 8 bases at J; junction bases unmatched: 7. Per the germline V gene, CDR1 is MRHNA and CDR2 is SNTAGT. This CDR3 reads CASSETGTSVYEQFF. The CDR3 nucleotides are TGTGCCAGCAGTGAGACCGGGACTAGCGTCTATGAGCAGTTCTTC.

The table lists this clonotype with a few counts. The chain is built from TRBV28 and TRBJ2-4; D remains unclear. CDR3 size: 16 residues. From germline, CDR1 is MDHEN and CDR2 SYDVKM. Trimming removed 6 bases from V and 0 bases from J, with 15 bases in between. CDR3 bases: TGTGCCAGCAGCCTCGTAGAGACCCAAGCCAAAAACATTCAGTACTTC. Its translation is CASSLVETQAKNIQYF.

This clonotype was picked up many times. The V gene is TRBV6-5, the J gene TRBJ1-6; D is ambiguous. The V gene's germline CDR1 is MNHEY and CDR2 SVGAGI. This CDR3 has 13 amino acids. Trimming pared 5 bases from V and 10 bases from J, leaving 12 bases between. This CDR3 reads CASSTSEYSPLHF. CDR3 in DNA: TGTGCCAGCAGTACCTCAGAATACTCACCCCTCCACTTT.

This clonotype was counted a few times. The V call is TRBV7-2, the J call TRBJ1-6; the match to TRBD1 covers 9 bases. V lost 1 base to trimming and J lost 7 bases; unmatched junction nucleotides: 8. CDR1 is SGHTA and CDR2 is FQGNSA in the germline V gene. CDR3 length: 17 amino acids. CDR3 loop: CASSLGARDRVNSPLHF. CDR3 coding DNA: TGTGCCAGCAGCTTAGGGGCCAGGGACAGGGTGAATTCACCCCTCCACTTT.

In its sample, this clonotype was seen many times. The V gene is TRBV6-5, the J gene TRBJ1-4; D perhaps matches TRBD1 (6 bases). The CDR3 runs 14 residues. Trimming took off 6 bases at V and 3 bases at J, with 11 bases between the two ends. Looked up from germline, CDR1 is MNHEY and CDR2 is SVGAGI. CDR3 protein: CASREGVANEKLFF. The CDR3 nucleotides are TGTGCCAGCAGGGAGGGGGTAGCTAATGAAAAACTGTTTTTT.

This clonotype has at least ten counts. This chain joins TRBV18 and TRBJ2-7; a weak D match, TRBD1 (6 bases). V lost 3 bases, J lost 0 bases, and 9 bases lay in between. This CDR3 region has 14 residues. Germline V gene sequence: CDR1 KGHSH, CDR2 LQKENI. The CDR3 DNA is TGTGCCAGCTCACCCCCGGACAGCTCCTACGAGCAGTACTTC. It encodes CASSPPDSSYEQYF.

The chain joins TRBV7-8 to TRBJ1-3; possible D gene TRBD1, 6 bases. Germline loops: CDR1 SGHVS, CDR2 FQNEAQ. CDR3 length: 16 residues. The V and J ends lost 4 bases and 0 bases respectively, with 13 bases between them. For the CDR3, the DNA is TGTGCCAGCAGCTGGCGGGACACCAACTCTGGAAACACCATATATTTT. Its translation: CASSWRDTNSGNTIYF.

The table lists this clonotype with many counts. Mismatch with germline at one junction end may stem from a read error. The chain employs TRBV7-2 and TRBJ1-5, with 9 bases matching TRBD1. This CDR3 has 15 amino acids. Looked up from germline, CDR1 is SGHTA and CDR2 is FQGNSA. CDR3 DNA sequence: TGTGCCAGCAGTTTAGGGACAGGGAGCAATCAGCCCCAGCATTTT. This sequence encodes CASSLGTGSNQPQHF.

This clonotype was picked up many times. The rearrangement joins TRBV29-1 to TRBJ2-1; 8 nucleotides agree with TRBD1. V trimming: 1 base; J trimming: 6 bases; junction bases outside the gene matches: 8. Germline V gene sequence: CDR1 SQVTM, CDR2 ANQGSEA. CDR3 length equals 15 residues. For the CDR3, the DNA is TGCAGCGTTGAAGGTACCGACAGGGGAGGCAATGAGCAGTTCTTC. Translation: CSVEGTDRGGNEQFF.

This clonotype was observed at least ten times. Written as DNA, the CDR3 is TGTGCCAGCAGTGCACATAGCGGGGGGAACTACAATGAGCAGTTCTTC. It translates to CASSAHSGGNYNEQFF. This chain links TRBV6-2 or TRBV6-3 with TRBJ2-1; 10 bases align to TRBD2. V shed 5 bases, J shed 3 bases, and the junction held 7 bases outside the gene matches. The CDR3 consists of 16 residues. From germline, CDR1 is MNHEY and CDR2 SVGEGT.

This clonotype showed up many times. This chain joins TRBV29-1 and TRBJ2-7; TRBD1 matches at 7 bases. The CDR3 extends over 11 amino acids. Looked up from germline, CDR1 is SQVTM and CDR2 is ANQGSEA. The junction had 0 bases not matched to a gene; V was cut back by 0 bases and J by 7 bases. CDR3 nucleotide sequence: TGCAGCGTTGAAGAACAGGGGGAGCAGTACTTC. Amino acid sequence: CSVEEQGEQYF.

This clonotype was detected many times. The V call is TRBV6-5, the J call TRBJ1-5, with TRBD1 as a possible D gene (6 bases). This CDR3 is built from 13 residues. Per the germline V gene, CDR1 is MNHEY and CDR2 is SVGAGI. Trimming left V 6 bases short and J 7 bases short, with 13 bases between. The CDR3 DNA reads TGTGCCAGCAGGCCAACAGGGTCGCAGCCCCAGCATTTT. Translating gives CASRPTGSQPQHF.

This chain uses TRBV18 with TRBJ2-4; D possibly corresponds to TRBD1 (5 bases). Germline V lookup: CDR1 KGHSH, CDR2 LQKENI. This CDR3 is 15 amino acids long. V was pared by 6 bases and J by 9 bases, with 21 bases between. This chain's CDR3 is CASSEPPAGPSIQYF. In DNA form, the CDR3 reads TGTGCCAGCTCCGAACCCCCCGCAGGGCCCAGCATTCAGTACTTC. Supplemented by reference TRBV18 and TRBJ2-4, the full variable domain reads NAGVMQNPRHLVRRRGQEARLRCSPMKGHSHVYWYRQLPEEGLKFMVYLQKENIIDESGMPKERFSAEFPKEGPSILRIQQVVRGDSAAYFCASSEPPAGPSIQYFGAGTRLSVL.

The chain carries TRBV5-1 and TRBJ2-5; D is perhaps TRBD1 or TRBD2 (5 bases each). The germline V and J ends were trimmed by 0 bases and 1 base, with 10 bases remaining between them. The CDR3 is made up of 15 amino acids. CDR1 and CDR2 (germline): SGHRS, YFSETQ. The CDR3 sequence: CASSLEGRTQETQYF. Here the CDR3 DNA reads TGCGCCAGCAGCTTGGAGGGACGGACCCAAGAGACCCAGTACTTC.

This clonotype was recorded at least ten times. This CDR3 reads CASGLTDTQYF. CDR3 sequence (DNA): TGTGCCAGCGGACTGACAGATACGCAGTATTTT. V usage is TRBV7-2 and J usage is TRBJ2-3, with D possibly matching TRBD2 (5 bases). CDR1 is SGHTA and CDR2 is FQGNSA in the germline V gene. Trimming left V 8 bases short and J 3 bases short, with 6 bases between. The CDR3 runs 11 residues.

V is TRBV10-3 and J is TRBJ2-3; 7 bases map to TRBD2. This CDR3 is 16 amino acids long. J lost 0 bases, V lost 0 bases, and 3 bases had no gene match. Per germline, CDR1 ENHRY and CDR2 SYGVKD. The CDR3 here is CAISESKAGSTDTQYF. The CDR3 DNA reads TGTGCCATCAGTGAGTCCAAAGCGGGGAGCACAGATACGCAGTATTTT.

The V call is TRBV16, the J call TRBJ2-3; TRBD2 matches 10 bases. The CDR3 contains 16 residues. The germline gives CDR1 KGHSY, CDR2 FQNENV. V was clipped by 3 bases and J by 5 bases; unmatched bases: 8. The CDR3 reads CASSHDGGTSVDTQYF. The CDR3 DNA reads TGTGCCAGCAGCCATGATGGCGGGACTAGCGTAGATACGCAGTATTTT.